Following are 27 T cell receptor beta chains from one sample sequenced in a study of shared clonotypes between healthy human individuals. Produced via immunoSEQ multiplex PCR; TCRdb's table is partial and in-frame only. The profile shows roughly 1,500,000 clones, 95% to 99% of them singletons. Sample: naive CD4+ T cells sorted from blood. As to subset: CD45RA+ positively selected. The receptors derive from a man aged 25-45 years in good health.

The chain recombines TRBV28 with TRBJ2-7; TRBD1 or TRBD2 may be the D gene (5 bases each). The CDR3 contains 15 residues. Germline V gene sequence: CDR1 MDHEN, CDR2 SYDVKM. V was trimmed by 5 bases and J by 5 bases, leaving 19 bases between them. The CDR3 loop is CASSPAPGRPDEQYF. The CDR3 DNA is TGTGCCAGCAGTCCGGCTCCGGGACGGCCAGACGAGCAGTACTTC.

The J gene is TRBJ2-7, the V gene TRBV13; no firm D call. The CDR3 has 14 amino acids. Germline lookup yields CDR1 PRHDT and CDR2 FYEKMQ (reference sequence). Trimming took off 3 bases at V and 2 bases at J, with 11 bases between the two ends. The CDR3 protein is CASSFVAGAYEQYF. CDR3 sequence (DNA): TGTGCCAGCAGCTTTGTAGCCGGAGCCTACGAGCAGTACTTC.

The chain employs TRBV2 and TRBJ2-1; 10 bases align to TRBD2. The CDR3 sequence is 19 residues long. The germline gives CDR1 SNHLY, CDR2 FYNNEI. The J segment lost 4 bases and the V segment lost 7 bases, leaving 19 bases of the junction unmatched. Here the CDR3 reads CASKGGGRELAGRYNEQFF. DNA for the CDR3: TGTGCCAGCAAGGGTGGAGGGAGAGAACTAGCGGGGAGATACAATGAGCAGTTCTTC.

Comments on this clone: Other DNA sequences from this sample encode an identical CDR3 as well. The rearrangement uses TRBV11-2 and TRBJ2-2, with 15 bases that match TRBD2. Germline V gives CDR1 SGHAT, CDR2 FQNNGV. This CDR3 is 15 amino acids long. V was pared by 5 bases and J by 6 bases, with 1 base of the junction left unmatched. The CDR3 is CASSRTSGRAGELFF. The DNA for the CDR3 is TGTGCCAGCAGCCGGACTAGCGGGAGGGCCGGGGAGCTGTTTTTT.

V usage is TRBV2 and J usage is TRBJ2-1; no clear D gene. The CDR3 totals 12 residues. V was trimmed by 3 bases and J by 3 bases, leaving 3 bases between them. Per the germline V gene, CDR1 is SNHLY and CDR2 is FYNNEI. CDR3 loop: CASSDSYNEQFF. The CDR3 coding sequence is TGTGCCAGCAGTGACAGCTACAATGAGCAGTTCTTC.

The chain uses TRBV5-6 and TRBJ1-5; D unresolved. The CDR3 consists of 13 residues. V shed 2 bases and J shed 9 bases, with 12 bases lying between them. Germline V gene lookup returns CDR1 SGHDT and CDR2 YYEEEE. The CDR3 spells CASSLRRDGPQHF. The DNA of the CDR3 is TGTGCCAGCAGCTTAAGACGGGATGGGCCCCAGCATTTT.

V gene TRBV10-3 combines with J gene TRBJ1-5; 11 bases fit TRBD1. Germline CDR1 and CDR2: ENHRY and SYGVKD. V gave up 6 bases and J gave up 3 bases; unmatched junction bases: 4. The CDR3 consists of 15 residues. The CDR3 loop reads CAISGDRGDNQPQHF. CDR3 DNA sequence: TGTGCCATCAGCGGGGACAGGGGGGACAATCAGCCCCAGCATTTT.

This clone was counted once. CDR3 nucleotides: TGTGCCAGCAGCGTTCTTAGCGTGAACACCGGGGAGCTGTTTTTT. Translation: CASSVLSVNTGELFF. The V gene is TRBV9, the J gene TRBJ2-2; D is perhaps TRBD2 (5 bases). In germline, CDR1 is SGDLS, CDR2 YYNGEE. CDR3 length equals 15 residues. Between the trimmed V and J ends, which lost 2 bases and 1 base, there was a span of 9 bases.

The sample holds one count of this clone. The chain joins TRBV27 to TRBJ2-6; D might be TRBD2 (6 bases). With 3 bases removed from V and 4 bases from J, the gap between germline ends came to 16 bases. The CDR3 consists of 17 residues. The germline V gene encodes CDR1 MNHEY and CDR2 SMNVEV (reference sequence). The CDR3 spells CASSLEGLLSGANVLTF. In DNA form, the CDR3 reads TGTGCCAGCAGTTTGGAGGGCCTCCTCTCCGGGGCCAACGTCCTGACTTTC.

The chain recombines TRBV5-1 with TRBJ2-4; 8 bases align to TRBD2. The trim removed 4 bases at V and 6 bases at J, leaving 9 bases unmatched. CDR3 length: 15 amino acids. Germline CDR1 SGHRS, CDR2 YFSETQ. The CDR3, as DNA: TGCGCCAGCAGCCCGACGTTCACTAGCGGAAACATTCAGTACTTC. Translated: CASSPTFTSGNIQYF.

This clone was detected once. Other DNA sequences from this sample encode an identical CDR3 as well. V is TRBV5-1 and J is TRBJ2-5; a weak D match, TRBD1 (5 bases). The V end was cut by 0 bases, the J end by 4 bases, with 7 bases between. CDR1 is SGHRS and CDR2 is YFSETQ in the germline V gene. The CDR3 length is 13 residues. CDR3 region: CASSLVQGETQYF. CDR3 sequence (DNA): TGCGCCAGCAGCTTGGTGCAGGGAGAGACCCAGTACTTC.

The V gene is TRBV2, the J gene TRBJ2-5; D uncertain. CDR1 SNHLY and CDR2 FYNNEI come from the germline V gene. The V gene lost 7 bases and the J gene lost 2 bases, with 5 bases spanning the gap. There are 11 residues in the CDR3. The DNA of the CDR3 is TGTGCCAGCAACATGCAAGAGACCCAGTACTTC. It translates to CASNMQETQYF.

The chain employs TRBV6-1 and TRBJ1-1; the match to TRBD1 covers 7 bases. The germline CDR1 and CDR2 sequences are MNHNS and SASEGT. J gave up 6 bases and V 7 bases, and 14 bases lay outside the gene matches. This CDR3 region has 15 residues. In nucleotides, the CDR3 is TGTGCCAGCAAGACAGGGACCGGCCTTTTGGCTGAAGCTTTCTTT. Translated, it gives CASKTGTGLLAEAFF.

V gene TRBV10-3 combines with J gene TRBJ2-5; TRBD2 matches at 8 bases. The CDR3 has 16 residues. J was trimmed by 5 bases and V by 5 bases; bases with no gene match: 13. Germline V CDR1 and CDR2: ENHRY, SYGVKD. CDR3 nucleotide sequence: TGTGCCATCAGTCTGACTAGCGTAAGATCTCGGGAGACCCAGTACTTC. Translating gives CAISLTSVRSRETQYF.

The V call is TRBV27, the J call TRBJ2-7, with D possibly TRBD1 on 6 matching bases. Per germline, CDR1 MNHEY and CDR2 SMNVEV (reference sequence). With 5 bases removed from V and 0 bases from J, the gap between germline ends came to 14 bases. The CDR3 extends over 15 amino acids. CDR3 region: CASSPRQDTSYEQYF. For the CDR3, the DNA is TGTGCCAGCAGTCCGAGACAGGACACCTCCTACGAGCAGTACTTC.

This chain joins TRBV5-1 and TRBJ1-1; D remains unclear. The germline gives CDR1 SGHRS, CDR2 YFSETQ. This CDR3 has 15 residues. The V and J ends lost 4 bases and 5 bases respectively, with 18 bases between them. In nucleotides, the CDR3 is TGCGCCAGCAGCATCTACATCCTAGGGAGAACTGAAGCTTTCTTT. Its protein is CASSIYILGRTEAFF.

J is TRBJ2-3 and V is TRBV18; D possibly corresponds to TRBD2 (5 bases). This CDR3 is 16 amino acids long. The V end was cut by 1 base, the J end by 10 bases, with 21 bases between. Germline lookup yields CDR1 KGHSH and CDR2 LQKENI. Here the CDR3 DNA reads TGTGCCAGCTCACCACGAGGACTGCTACTAGGGATCGCGCAGTATTTT. Residues: CASSPRGLLLGIAQYF.

The V call is TRBV7-2, the J call TRBJ2-3; a possible D gene is TRBD2 (6 bases). Germline values: CDR1 SGHTA, CDR2 FQGNSA. The V end lost 1 base, the J end lost 5 bases, and 13 bases lay between the germline ends. The CDR3 runs to 15 residues. CDR3 bases: TGTGCCAGCAGCTTAGTTATAGGGCGGGAAGATACGCAGTATTTT. Amino acid sequence: CASSLVIGREDTQYF.

V and J are TRBV7-9 and TRBJ1-2; no clear D gene. Trimming shortened V by 1 base and J by 7 bases, and 7 bases separated the two germline ends. The CDR3 is made up of 12 amino acids. Germline CDR1 is SEHNR and CDR2 is FQNEAQ (reference sequence). CDR3 sequence (DNA): TGTGCCAGCAGCTTAGGGGGAGCTGGCTACACCTTC. This gives the protein CASSLGGAGYTF.

The rearrangement links TRBV5-4 to TRBJ1-2; possibly TRBD1 for D (5 bases). CDR3 length: 14 amino acids. Trimming took 1 base from V and 4 from J, leaving 11 bases between them. In germline, CDR1 is SGHNT, CDR2 YYREEE (reference sequence). This chain's CDR3 is CASSLYGGPYGYTF. The CDR3 DNA reads TGTGCCAGCAGCTTGTACGGGGGACCCTATGGCTACACCTTC.

CDR3 in DNA: TGTGCCACCAGCAGAGATATAGTGAACACTGAAGCTTTCTTT. Translated: CATSRDIVNTEAFF. This chain uses TRBV15 with TRBJ1-1; no firm D call. The CDR3 extends over 14 amino acids. Germline V CDR1 and CDR2: LNHNV, YYDKDF (reference sequence). Trimming pared 0 bases from V and 0 bases from J, leaving 5 bases between.

This chain links TRBV2 with TRBJ2-7, with a weak D call TRBD1 (5 bases). Trimming shortened V by 2 bases and J by 13 bases, and 12 bases separated the two germline ends. The germline CDR1 and CDR2 sequences are SNHLY and FYNNEI. The CDR3 covers 11 residues. As DNA, the CDR3 is TGTGCCAGCAGTGAATCGGCAGGACAATACTTC. This sequence encodes CASSESAGQYF.

The chain has TRBV5-1 and TRBJ2-3, with D perhaps TRBD2 (6 bases). The V gene lost 0 bases and the J gene lost 5 bases, with 10 bases spanning the gap. This CDR3 is built from 14 residues. CDR1 is SGHRS and CDR2 is YFSETQ in the germline V gene. The CDR3 sequence: CASSLGKEGDTQYF. The CDR3 nucleotides read TGCGCCAGCAGCTTGGGCAAGGAGGGAGATACGCAGTATTTT.

In the case of this clone: This specimen includes other DNA sequences encoding the same CDR3. V gene TRBV18 combines with J gene TRBJ2-1; 9 nucleotides match TRBD1. Unmatched junction bases numbered 1, after V lost 5 bases and J lost 5 bases. The CDR3 is made up of 13 amino acids. Germline V lookup: CDR1 KGHSH, CDR2 LQKENI. Here the CDR3 reads CASSRDRDNEQFF. DNA of the CDR3: TGTGCCAGCTCAAGGGACAGGGACAATGAGCAGTTCTTC.

The gene calls are TRBV6-6 and TRBJ2-1; D is unresolved. CDR3 length: 13 amino acids. Germline assignment: CDR1 MNHNY and CDR2 SVGAGI (reference sequence). With 0 bases removed from V and 8 bases from J, the gap between germline ends came to 8 bases. The CDR3 loop reads CASSYSKWDEQFF. The CDR3 coding sequence is TGTGCCAGCAGTTACTCGAAATGGGATGAGCAGTTCTTC.

The genes are TRBV5-4 and TRBJ1-2, with D maybe TRBD1 (5 bases). The CDR3 contains 15 residues. Germline V gene data show CDR1 as SGHNT and CDR2 as YYREEE (reference sequence). Trimming pared 4 bases from V and 0 bases from J, leaving 13 bases between. The CDR3 loop is CASSVPSTANYGYTF. In nucleotides, the CDR3 is TGTGCCAGCAGCGTCCCCTCGACAGCTAACTATGGCTACACCTTC.

V and J are TRBV7-3 and TRBJ2-2; a possible D gene is TRBD1 (7 bases). Germline V CDR1 and CDR2: SGHTA, FQGTGA. Trimming took off 5 bases at V and 3 bases at J, with 13 bases between the two ends. CDR3 size: 15 residues. CDR3 nucleotides: TGTGCCAGCAGCCCAGGGGGGACTTACACCGGGGAGCTGTTTTTT. This gives the protein CASSPGGTYTGELFF.